The present T cell receptor beta chain was sequenced within a study of cytomegalovirus exposure and HLA in healthy donors. On this clone: Its antigen is still unknown.

CDR1 and CDR2 (germline): MNHNS, SASEGT. This CDR3 region has 14 residues. V gave up 5 bases and J gave up 0 bases; unmatched junction bases: 2. In the PCR, 60 Vbeta and 13 Jbeta primers were used. Assay used: immunoSEQ multiplex PCR; TCRdb lists only in-frame clones, some missing. The repertoire holds approximately 170,000 clones, with roughly 72% as singletons. Each donor was healthy, and each was a bone marrow donor. Findings and limits, study-wide: V- and J-gene trimming of TCR beta was linked (in a later analysis) to a missense DCLRE1C variant. TCR beta sequences reportedly predicted the HLA-A and HLA-B alleles of most subjects accurately. Rarity held for most TCR sequences, but there were some public TCRs that occurred in many donors.

This rearrangement joins TRBV6-1 to TRBJ2-7; TRBD2 aligns across 9 bases. The sequence came from a man in his forties or fifties in good health and CMV-seronegative. Specimen: PBMCs. The CDR3 sequence: CASSISGGSYEQYF. The CDR3 coding sequence is TGTGCCAGCAGTATTAGCGGGGGCTCCTACGAGCAGTACTTC.